The 13 T cell receptor beta chains below come from one sample, sequenced in a study of blood T cell repertoires in COVID-19. Clones were sequenced by immunoSEQ multiplex PCR, and TCRdb holds only the in-frame ones, with some missing. In the table there are 120,000 to 150,000 clones, roughly 86% of which are singletons. Input material: peripheral blood. Source of these receptors: a middle-aged man with active or convalescent COVID-19.

The chain has TRBV7-2 and TRBJ2-3; 10 bases fit TRBD2. Germline V gene lookup returns CDR1 SGHTA and CDR2 FQGNSA. V lost 0 bases to trimming and J lost 5 bases; unmatched junction nucleotides: 8. The CDR3 consists of 17 residues. CDR3 loop: CASSLASGASGRDTQYF. The CDR3 DNA is TGTGCCAGCAGCTTAGCGAGCGGGGCTAGCGGGAGAGATACGCAGTATTTT.

V gene TRBV6-2 or TRBV6-3 combines with J gene TRBJ1-5; TRBD1 is a possible D gene (6 bases). Germline V gene data show CDR1 as MNHEY and CDR2 as SVGEGT. This CDR3 comprises 15 residues. V lost 0 bases and J 4 bases, leaving 10 bases between the germline ends. CDR3 in amino acids: CASSYSGTPNQPQHF. CDR3 sequence (DNA): TGTGCCAGCAGTTACTCGGGGACACCTAATCAGCCCCAGCATTTT.

This chain uses TRBV27 with TRBJ2-7; 7 positions match TRBD2. J gave up 0 bases and V 3 bases, and 8 bases lay outside the gene matches. The CDR3 runs to 16 residues. Germline V gene lookup returns CDR1 MNHEY and CDR2 SMNVEV (reference sequence). The CDR3 coding sequence is TGTGCCAGCAGTTTCTGGCCTAGCGGTTCCTCCTACGAGCAGTACTTC. Translating it yields CASSFWPSGSSYEQYF.

This clone appeared a few times. The rearrangement joins TRBV6-2 or TRBV6-3 to TRBJ2-4; tentative D call: TRBD2 (5 bases). Germline V gives CDR1 MNHEY, CDR2 SVGEGT. V lost 6 bases to trimming and J lost 0 bases, with 18 bases between them. The CDR3 loop spans 17 amino acids. Here the CDR3 DNA reads TGTGCCAGCAGACCTCGAGGACTTGCTGTAGCCAAAAACATTCAGTACTTC. It codes for CASRPRGLAVAKNIQYF.

V gene TRBV7-2 combines with J gene TRBJ2-5; possible D gene TRBD1, 6 bases. CDR3 length: 15 amino acids. Trimming stripped 5 bases from V and 5 bases from J, with 18 bases between. Germline values: CDR1 SGHTA, CDR2 FQGNSA. DNA of the CDR3: TGTGCCAGCAGCCGCGCAGCCGGGACAACGGAGACCCAGTACTTC. Residues: CASSRAAGTTETQYF.

The chain is built from TRBV9 and TRBJ2-5, with 9 nucleotides matching TRBD1. The CDR3 contains 15 residues. Germline V gene data show CDR1 as SGDLS and CDR2 as YYNGEE. The V and J ends lost 5 bases and 5 bases, in that order; junction bases with no gene match: 10. The CDR3 coding sequence is TGTGCCAGCAGTCCTTTACCGGGACAGGGCGAGACCCAGTACTTC. Translating it yields CASSPLPGQGETQYF.

The sample holds one count of this clone. This chain uses TRBV30 with TRBJ2-2; 11 bases are shared with TRBD2. Germline V gene lookup returns CDR1 GTSNPN and CDR2 SVGIG (reference sequence). The CDR3 loop spans 15 amino acids. After removal of 5 bases from V and 5 bases from J, the junction contained 7 bases not matched to a gene. CDR3 region: CAWGLAGGYTGELFF. The CDR3 coding sequence is TGTGCCTGGGGACTAGCGGGTGGTTATACCGGGGAGCTGTTTTTT.

This clone came up once. V usage is TRBV18 and J usage is TRBJ2-3; 14 bases align to TRBD2. The CDR3 contains 17 residues. The V segment lost 5 bases and the J segment 3 bases; nucleotides outside the gene matches: 7. Germline CDR1 and CDR2: KGHSH and LQKENI. CDR3 sequence (DNA): TGTGCCAGCTCAACACGACTAGCGGGAGGGCGGACAGATACGCAGTATTTT. Protein product: CASSTRLAGGRTDTQYF.

The rearrangement joins TRBV4-3 to TRBJ2-4; D remains unclear. V was cut by 0 bases and J by 6 bases, with 6 bases left in between. Germline CDR1 is LGHNA and CDR2 is YSLEER. The CDR3 is 13 amino acids. CDR3 sequence reads: CASSQDLLNIQYF. DNA for the CDR3: TGCGCCAGCAGCCAAGACCTCCTAAACATTCAGTACTTC.

This clone has a single count. The CDR3 sequence: CATSRVASGKETQYF. The CDR3 DNA reads as TGTGCCACCAGCAGAGTAGCTAGCGGCAAAGAGACCCAGTACTTC. The gene calls are TRBV15 and TRBJ2-5, with 7 nucleotides matching TRBD2. The CDR3 totals 15 residues. The trim removed 1 base at V and 3 bases at J, leaving 5 bases unmatched. Germline assignment: CDR1 LNHNV and CDR2 YYDKDF (reference sequence).

The chain has TRBV6-2 or TRBV6-3 and TRBJ1-2, with 8 bases identical to TRBD1. The V gene's germline CDR1 is MNHEY and CDR2 SVGEGT. This CDR3 has 13 residues. V dropped 4 bases and J dropped 5; count of bases not matched to a gene: 3. The CDR3 nucleotides read TGTGCCAGCAGTTGGGGACAGGCTTATGGCTACACCTTC. It codes for CASSWGQAYGYTF.

The chain carries TRBV4-3 and TRBJ2-7; 7 bases map to TRBD2. Germline V gives CDR1 LGHNA, CDR2 YSLEER. CDR3 length equals 15 residues. With 1 base clipped from V and 1 base from J, the junction kept 4 bases outside the gene matches. The CDR3: CASSQGLAGSYEQYF. The CDR3 nucleotides are TGCGCCAGCAGCCAAGGACTAGCCGGATCCTACGAGCAGTACTTC.

This clone showed up just once. This chain connects TRBV6-6 to TRBJ1-1; D remains ambiguous. The CDR3 consists of 15 residues. In germline, CDR1 is MNHNY, CDR2 SVGAGI (reference sequence). Between the trimmed V and J ends, which lost 2 bases and 3 bases, there was a span of 13 bases. The CDR3, as DNA: TGTGCCAGCAGTTACCAGCGAGTTTTGGACACTGAAGCTTTCTTT. Its translation: CASSYQRVLDTEAFF.